The present T cell receptor (beta chain) was sequenced within a study of shared clonotypes between healthy human individuals. This clone has a count of ten or more. The antigen remains undetermined. The CDR3 is 15 residues long. Germline lookup yields CDR1 SGHRS and CDR2 YFSETQ. V was trimmed by 0 bases and J by 9 bases, leaving 16 bases between them. Overall study results and limits: The study found approximately 5% of naive CD4 clonotypes shared across a handful of donors.

CD4+ cell separation produced CD45RA+ naive and CD45RA-negative memory subsets. Produced via immunoSEQ multiplex PCR; TCRdb's table is partial and in-frame only. The sample holds 700,000 or so clones, around 72% seen once. The receptor was derived from a woman aged 25 to 45 in good health. This chain connects TRBV5-1 to TRBJ2-1; the D gene is possibly TRBD1 (5 bases). The sequencing input was memory CD4+ T cells sorted from blood. This sample's subset: CD45RA-negative fraction. CDR3 coding DNA: TGCGCCAGCAGCTTGGTACCACAGGCGGAGAGTGAGCAGTTCTTC. Protein product: CASSLVPQAESEQFF.